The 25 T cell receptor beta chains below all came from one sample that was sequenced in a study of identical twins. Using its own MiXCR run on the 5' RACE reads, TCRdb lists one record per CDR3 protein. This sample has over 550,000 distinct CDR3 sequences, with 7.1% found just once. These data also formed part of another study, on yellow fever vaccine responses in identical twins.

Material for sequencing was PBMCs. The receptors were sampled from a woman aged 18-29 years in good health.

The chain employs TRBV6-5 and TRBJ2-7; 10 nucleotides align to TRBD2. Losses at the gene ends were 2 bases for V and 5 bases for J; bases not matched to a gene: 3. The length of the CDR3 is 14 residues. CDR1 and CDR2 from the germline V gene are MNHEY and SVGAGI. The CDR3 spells CASSYGLAGDEQYF. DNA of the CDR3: TGTGCCAGCAGTTACGGGCTAGCGGGAGACGAGCAGTACTTC.

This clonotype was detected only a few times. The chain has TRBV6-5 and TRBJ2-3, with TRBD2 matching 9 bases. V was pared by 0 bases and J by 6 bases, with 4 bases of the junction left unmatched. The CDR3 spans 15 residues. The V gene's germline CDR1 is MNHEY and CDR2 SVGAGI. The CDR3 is CASSYSSGSVDTQYF. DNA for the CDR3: TGTGCCAGCAGTTACTCTAGCGGGAGTGTGGATACGCAGTATTTT.

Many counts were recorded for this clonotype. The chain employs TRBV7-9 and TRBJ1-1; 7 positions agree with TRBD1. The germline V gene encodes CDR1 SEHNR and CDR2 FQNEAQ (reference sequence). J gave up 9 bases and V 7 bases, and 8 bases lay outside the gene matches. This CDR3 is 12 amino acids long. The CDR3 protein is CASTLLGQKAFF. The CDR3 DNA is TGTGCCAGCACCCTCCTGGGACAGAAAGCTTTCTTT.

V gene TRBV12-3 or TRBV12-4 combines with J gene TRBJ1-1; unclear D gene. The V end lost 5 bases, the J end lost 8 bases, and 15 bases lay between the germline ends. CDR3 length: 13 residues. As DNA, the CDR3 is TGTGCCAGCAGTACCCACGGGAGTCTGGAAGCTTTCTTT. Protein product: CASSTHGSLEAFF.

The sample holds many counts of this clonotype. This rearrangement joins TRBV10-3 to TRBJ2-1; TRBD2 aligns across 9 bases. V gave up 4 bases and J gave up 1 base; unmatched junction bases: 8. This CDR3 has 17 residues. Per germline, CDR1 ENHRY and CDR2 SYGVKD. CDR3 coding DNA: TGTGCCATCAGTGGCGCGGGAGGGCCCCGATCCTACAATGAGCAGTTCTTC. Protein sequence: CAISGAGGPRSYNEQFF.

This CDR3 reads CAISGTDLTGANVLTF. The CDR3 DNA follows: TGTGCCATATCCGGGACGGACCTTACTGGGGCCAACGTCCTGACTTTC. This chain links TRBV10-3 with TRBJ2-6; D could derive from TRBD1 or TRBD2 (5 bases each). The CDR3 has 16 residues. V lost 9 bases and J 2 bases, leaving 17 bases between the germline ends. CDR1 and CDR2 from the germline V gene are ENHRY and SYGVKD.

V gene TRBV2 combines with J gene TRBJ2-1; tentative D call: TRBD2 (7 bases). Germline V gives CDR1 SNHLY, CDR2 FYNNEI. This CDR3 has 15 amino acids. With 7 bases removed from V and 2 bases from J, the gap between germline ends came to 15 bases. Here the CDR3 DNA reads TGTGCCAGCACAGGGGAGGGAGGGCCCTACAATGAGCAGTTCTTC. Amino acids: CASTGEGGPYNEQFF. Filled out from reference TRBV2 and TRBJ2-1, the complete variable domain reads EPEVTQTPSHQVTQMGQEVILRCVPISNHLYFYWYRQILGQKVEFLVSFYNNEISEKSEIFDDQFSVERPDGSNFTLKIRSTKLEDSAMYFCASTGEGGPYNEQFFGPGTRLTVL.

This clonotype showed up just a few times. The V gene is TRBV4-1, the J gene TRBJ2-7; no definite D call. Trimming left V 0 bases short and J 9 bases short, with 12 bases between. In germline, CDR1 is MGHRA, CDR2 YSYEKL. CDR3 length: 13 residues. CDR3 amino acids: CASSQEPLLGQYF. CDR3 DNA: TGCGCCAGCAGCCAAGAACCCCTCCTCGGGCAGTACTTC.

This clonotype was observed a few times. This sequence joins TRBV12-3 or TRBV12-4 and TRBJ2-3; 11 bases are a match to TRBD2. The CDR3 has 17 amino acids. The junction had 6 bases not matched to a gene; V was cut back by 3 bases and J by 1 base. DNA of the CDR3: TGTGCCAGCAGTTTGGGGAAGGGACTAGCGGGCACAGATACGCAGTATTTT. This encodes CASSLGKGLAGTDTQYF.

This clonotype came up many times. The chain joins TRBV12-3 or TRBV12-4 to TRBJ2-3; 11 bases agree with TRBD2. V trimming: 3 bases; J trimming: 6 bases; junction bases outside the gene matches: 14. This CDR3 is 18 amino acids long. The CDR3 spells CASSFPPGLAGGPDTQYF. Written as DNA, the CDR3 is TGTGCCAGCAGTTTCCCCCCCGGGCTAGCGGGAGGTCCGGATACGCAGTATTTT.

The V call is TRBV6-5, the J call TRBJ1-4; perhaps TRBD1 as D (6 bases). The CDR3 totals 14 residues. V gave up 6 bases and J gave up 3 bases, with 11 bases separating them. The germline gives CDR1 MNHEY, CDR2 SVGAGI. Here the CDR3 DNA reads TGTGCCAGCAGATACAGGGCGGCTAATGAAAAACTGTTTTTT. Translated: CASRYRAANEKLFF.

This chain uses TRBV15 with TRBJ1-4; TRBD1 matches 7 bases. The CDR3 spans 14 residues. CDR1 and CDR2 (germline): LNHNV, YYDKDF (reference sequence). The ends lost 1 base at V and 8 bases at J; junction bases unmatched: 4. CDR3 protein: CATSRGQGGEKLFF. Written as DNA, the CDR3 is TGTGCCACCAGCAGAGGACAGGGCGGGGAAAAACTGTTTTTT.

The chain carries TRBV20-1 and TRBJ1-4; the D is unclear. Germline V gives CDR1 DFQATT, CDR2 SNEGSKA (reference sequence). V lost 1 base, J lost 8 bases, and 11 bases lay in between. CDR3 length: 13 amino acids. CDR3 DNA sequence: TGCAGTGCTAGAGGCTCCCTTGGGGAAAAACTGTTTTTT. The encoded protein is CSARGSLGEKLFF.

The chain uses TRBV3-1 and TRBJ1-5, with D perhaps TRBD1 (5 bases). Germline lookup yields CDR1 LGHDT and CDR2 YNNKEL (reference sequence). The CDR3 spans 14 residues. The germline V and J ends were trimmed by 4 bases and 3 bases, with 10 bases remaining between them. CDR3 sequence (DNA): TGTGCCAGCAGCCCCCGGGGGGTCAATCAGCCCCAGCATTTT. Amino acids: CASSPRGVNQPQHF.

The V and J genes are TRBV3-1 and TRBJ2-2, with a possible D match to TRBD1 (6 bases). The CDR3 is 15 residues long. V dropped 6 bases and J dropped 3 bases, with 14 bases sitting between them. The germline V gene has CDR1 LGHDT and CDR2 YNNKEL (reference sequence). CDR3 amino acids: CASRGAGIHTGELFF. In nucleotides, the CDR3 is TGTGCCAGCAGGGGGGCCGGGATTCACACCGGGGAGCTGTTTTTT.

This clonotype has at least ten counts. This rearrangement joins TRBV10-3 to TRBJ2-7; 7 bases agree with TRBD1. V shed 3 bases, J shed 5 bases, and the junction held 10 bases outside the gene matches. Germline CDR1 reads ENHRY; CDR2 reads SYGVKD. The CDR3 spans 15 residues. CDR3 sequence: CAISDPGQLLHEQYV. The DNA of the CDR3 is TGTGCCATCAGTGACCCGGGACAGCTGCTCCACGAGCAGTACGTC.

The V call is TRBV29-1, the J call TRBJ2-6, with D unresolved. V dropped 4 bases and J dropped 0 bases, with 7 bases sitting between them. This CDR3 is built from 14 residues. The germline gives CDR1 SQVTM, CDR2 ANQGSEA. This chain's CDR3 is CSVGDPSGANVLTF. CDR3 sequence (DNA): TGCAGCGTTGGTGACCCCTCTGGGGCCAACGTCCTGACTTTC. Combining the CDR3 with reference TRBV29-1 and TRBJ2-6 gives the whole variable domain SAVISQKPSRDICQRGTSLTIQCQVDSQVTMMFWYRQQPGQSLTLIATANQGSEATYESGFVIDKFPISRPNLTFSTLTVSNMSPEDSSIYLCSVGDPSGANVLTFGAGSRLTVL.

This chain's CDR3 is CASRGSQGLYTEAFF. The CDR3 DNA sequence: TGCGCCAGCAGAGGCTCACAGGGGCTCTACACTGAAGCTTTCTTT. The J gene is TRBJ1-1, the V gene TRBV10-1; TRBD1 aligns across 7 bases. Germline V CDR1 and CDR2: WNHNN, SYGVQD (reference sequence). V gave up 6 bases and J gave up 3 bases; unmatched junction bases: 10. The CDR3 contains 15 residues.

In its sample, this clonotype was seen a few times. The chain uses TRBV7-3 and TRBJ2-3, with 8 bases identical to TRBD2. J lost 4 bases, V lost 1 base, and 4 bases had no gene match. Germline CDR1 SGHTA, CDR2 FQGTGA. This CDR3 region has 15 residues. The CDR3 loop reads CASSLNGRAPDTQYF. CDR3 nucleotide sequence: TGTGCCAGCAGCTTAAACGGGAGGGCCCCAGATACGCAGTATTTT. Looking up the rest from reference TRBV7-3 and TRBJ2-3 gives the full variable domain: GAGVSQTPSNKVTEKGKYVELRCDPISGHTALYWYRQSLGQGPEFLIYFQGTGAADDSGLPNDRFFAVRPEGSVSTLKIQRTERGDSAVYLCASSLNGRAPDTQYFGPGTRLTVL.

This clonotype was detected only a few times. CDR3 residues: CASSLSLRSTDTQYF. Here the CDR3 DNA reads TGTGCCAGCAGCTTATCGCTTAGATCCACAGATACGCAGTATTTT. V is TRBV7-9 and J is TRBJ2-3; no firm D call. The CDR3 totals 15 residues. The germline gives CDR1 SEHNR, CDR2 FQNEAQ (reference sequence). With 2 bases removed from V and 2 bases from J, the gap between germline ends came to 11 bases.

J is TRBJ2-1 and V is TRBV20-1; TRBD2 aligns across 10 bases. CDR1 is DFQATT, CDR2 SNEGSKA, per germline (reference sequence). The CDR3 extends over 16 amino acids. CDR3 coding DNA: TGCAAGTCTAGAATTCTAGCGGGAGTAGTCTACAATGAGCAGTTCTTC. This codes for CKSRILAGVVYNEQFF.

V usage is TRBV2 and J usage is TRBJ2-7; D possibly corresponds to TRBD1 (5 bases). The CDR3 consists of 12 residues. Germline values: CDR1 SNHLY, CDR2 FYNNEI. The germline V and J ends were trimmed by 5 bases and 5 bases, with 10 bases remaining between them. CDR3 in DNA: TGTGCCAGCAGTATCAGGGCTCACGAGCAGTACGTC. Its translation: CASSIRAHEQYV.

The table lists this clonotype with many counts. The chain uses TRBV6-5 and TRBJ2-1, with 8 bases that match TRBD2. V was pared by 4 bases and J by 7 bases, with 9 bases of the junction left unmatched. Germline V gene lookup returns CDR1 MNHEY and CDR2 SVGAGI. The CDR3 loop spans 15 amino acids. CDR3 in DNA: TGTGCCAGCAGTTTGCCGCAGCGGGAGAGAAATGAGCAGTTCTTC. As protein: CASSLPQRERNEQFF.

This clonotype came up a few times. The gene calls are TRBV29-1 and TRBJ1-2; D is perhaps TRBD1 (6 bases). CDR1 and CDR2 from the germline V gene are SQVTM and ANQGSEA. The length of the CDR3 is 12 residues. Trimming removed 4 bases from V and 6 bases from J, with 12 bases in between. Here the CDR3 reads CSVGPSGDGYTF. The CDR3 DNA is TGCAGCGTTGGGCCTTCAGGGGATGGCTACACCTTC.

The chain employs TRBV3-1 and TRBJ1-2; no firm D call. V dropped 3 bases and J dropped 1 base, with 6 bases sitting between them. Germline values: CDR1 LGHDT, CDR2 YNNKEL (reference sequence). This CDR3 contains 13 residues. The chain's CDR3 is CASSQQSNYGYTF. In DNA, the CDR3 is TGTGCCAGCAGCCAGCAGAGTAACTATGGCTACACCTTC.